This paragraph covers one T cell receptor beta chain sequence. Its antigen is undetermined. This entry belongs to a study of radiotherapy plus CTLA-4 blockade in lung cancer. About the study: Objective responses arose in approximately 17% of patients, and 31% experienced disease control. Whole-study results and caveats: Reports state that early shifts in blood T cell clones, with interferon-beta, best predicted response. TCR clones originating in tumors grew in number in blood after radiotherapy plus ipilimumab.

Chemo-refractory metastatic non-small-cell lung cancer patients underwent focal radiation alongside CTLA-4 blockade with ipilimumab. Profiled with immunoSEQ multiplex PCR; TCRdb holds only in-frame clones, not every one. Of 95,000 to 150,000 clones in the sample, more than 80% were seen once. This TCR came from a human donor with non-small cell lung cancer that progressed on radiotherapy plus ipilimumab. The sequences come from peripheral blood, collected from a patient treated with radiotherapy plus ipilimumab.

Here the CDR3 reads CAISESLAGLRNEQFF. The CDR3 DNA reads TGTGCCATCAGTGAGTCACTAGCGGGACTCCGCAATGAGCAGTTCTTC. V and J are TRBV10-3 and TRBJ2-1, with 10 positions matching TRBD2. The CDR3 consists of 16 residues. Trimming at V came to 0 bases and at J to 6 bases, leaving 5 bases not matched to a gene. The V gene's germline CDR1 is ENHRY and CDR2 SYGVKD.